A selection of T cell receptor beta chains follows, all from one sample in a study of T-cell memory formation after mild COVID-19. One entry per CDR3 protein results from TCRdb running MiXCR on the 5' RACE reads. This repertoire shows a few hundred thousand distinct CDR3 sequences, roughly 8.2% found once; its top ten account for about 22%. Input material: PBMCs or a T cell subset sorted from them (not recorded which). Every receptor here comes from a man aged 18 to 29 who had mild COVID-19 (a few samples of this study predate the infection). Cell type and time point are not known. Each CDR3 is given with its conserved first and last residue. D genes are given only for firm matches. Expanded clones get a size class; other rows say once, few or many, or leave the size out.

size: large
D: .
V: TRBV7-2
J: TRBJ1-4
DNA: TGTGCCAGCAGCCCCGGCGGAGGGCGTGCAACTAATGAAAAACTGTTTTTT
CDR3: CASSPGGGRATNEKLFF

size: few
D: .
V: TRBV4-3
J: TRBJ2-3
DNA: TGCGCCAGCAGCCAAGGGCGAGCGACGTTGGGGGTTCCGCAGTATTTT
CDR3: CASSQGRATLGVPQYF

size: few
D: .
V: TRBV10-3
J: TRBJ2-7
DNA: TGTGCCATCAGTGAGTGGAACGAGCAGTACTTC
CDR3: CAISEWNEQYF

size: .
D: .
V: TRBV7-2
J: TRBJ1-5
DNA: TGTGCCAGCAGCTTATTCTTGGGCGGCAATCAGCCCCAGCATTTT
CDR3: CASSLFLGGNQPQHF

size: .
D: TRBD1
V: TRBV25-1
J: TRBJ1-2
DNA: TGTGCCAGCACATCCCGGACAGGGGATGGCTACACCTTC
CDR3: CASTSRTGDGYTF

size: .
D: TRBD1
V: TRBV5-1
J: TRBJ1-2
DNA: TGCGCCAGCAGCCTAGGGACAGGGATGGATGGCTACACCTTC
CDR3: CASSLGTGMDGYTF

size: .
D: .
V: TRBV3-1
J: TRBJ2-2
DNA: TGTGCCAGCAGCCAAGAGGGCTTTTCCGGGGAGCTGTTTTTT
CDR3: CASSQEGFSGELFF

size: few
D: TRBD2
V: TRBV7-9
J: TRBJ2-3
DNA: TGTGCCAGCAGTCGGACTAGTCAAGTGTCAGATACGCAGTATTTT
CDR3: CASSRTSQVSDTQYF

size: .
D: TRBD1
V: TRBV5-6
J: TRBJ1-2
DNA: TGTGCCAGCAGCCTCCTTCCAGGGACAGCTGCTGGCTACACCTTC
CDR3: CASSLLPGTAAGYTF

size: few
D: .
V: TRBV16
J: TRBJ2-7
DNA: TGTGCCAGCAGCCATCGGGGATCCTACGAGCAGTACTTC
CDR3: CASSHRGSYEQYF

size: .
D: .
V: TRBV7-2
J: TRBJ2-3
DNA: TGTGCCAGCAGCTTAGGGCGGCAGGTTCGCGACACAGATACGCAGTATTTT
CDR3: CASSLGRQVRDTDTQYF

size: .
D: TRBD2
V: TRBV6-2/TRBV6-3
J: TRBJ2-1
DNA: TGTGCCAGCAGTCCCCTAGCGGGGGGCCTCAACTCCTACAATGAGCAGTTCTTC
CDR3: CASSPLAGGLNSYNEQFF

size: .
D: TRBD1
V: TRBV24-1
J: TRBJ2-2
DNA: TGTGCCACCAGTGATCCGCAGGGGGCGACCACCGGGGAGCTGTTTTTT
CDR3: CATSDPQGATTGELFF

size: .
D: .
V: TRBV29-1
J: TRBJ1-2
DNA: TGCAGCGTTGGTGGCTACACCTTC
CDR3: CSVGGYTF

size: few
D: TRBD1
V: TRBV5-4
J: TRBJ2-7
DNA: TGTGCCAGCAGCTCGACAGGGAGCTCCTACGAGCAGTACTTC
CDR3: CASSSTGSSYEQYF

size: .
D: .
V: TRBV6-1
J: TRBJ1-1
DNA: TGTGCCAGCAAAGACTGGTGGATTACTGAAGCTTTCTTT
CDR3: CASKDWWITEAFF

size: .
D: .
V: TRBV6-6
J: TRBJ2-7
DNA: TGTGCCAGCAGCCCTGCCGTGGCCGAGCAGTACTTC
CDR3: CASSPAVAEQYF

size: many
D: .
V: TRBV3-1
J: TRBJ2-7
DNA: TGTGCCAGCAGCCAAACGTTAGGCGAGCAGTACTTC
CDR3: CASSQTLGEQYF

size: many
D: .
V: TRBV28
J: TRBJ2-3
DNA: TGTGCCAGCAGTTTAACTCAGGATACGCAGTATTTT
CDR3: CASSLTQDTQYF

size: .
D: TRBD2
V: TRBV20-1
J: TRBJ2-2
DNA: TGCAGTGCTAGAGATCGTTATACCGGGACTAGCGGAAGAAACACCGGGGAGCTGTTTTTT
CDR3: CSARDRYTGTSGRNTGELFF

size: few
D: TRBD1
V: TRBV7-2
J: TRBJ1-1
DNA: TGTGCCAGCAGCTTAGTATTTCGTCAGGGGGCCACGGCAGTCACTGAAGCTTTCTTT
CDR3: CASSLVFRQGATAVTEAFF

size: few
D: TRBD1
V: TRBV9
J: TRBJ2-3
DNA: TGTGCCAGCAGCTTAAGGACAGGGGCCACGAGGGGCACAGATACGCAGTATTTT
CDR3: CASSLRTGATRGTDTQYF

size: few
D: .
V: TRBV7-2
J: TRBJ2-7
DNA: TGTGCCAGCAGCTTTCCCTATTCAGAAGTGCAGTACTTC
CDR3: CASSFPYSEVQYF

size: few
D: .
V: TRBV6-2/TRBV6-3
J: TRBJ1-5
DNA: TGTGCCAGCAGGCAGGGTCAGCCCCAGCATTTT
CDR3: CASRQGQPQHF

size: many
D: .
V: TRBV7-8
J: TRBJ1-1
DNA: TGTGCCAGCAGCTTGAGGACCCTGATGAACACTGAAGCTTTCTTT
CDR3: CASSLRTLMNTEAFF

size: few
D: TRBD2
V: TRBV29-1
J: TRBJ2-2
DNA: TGCAGCGTTCTCCTGACGGGGGGGGCAACCGGGGAGCTGTTTTTT
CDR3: CSVLLTGGATGELFF

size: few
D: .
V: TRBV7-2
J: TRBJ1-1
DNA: TGTGCCAGCAGCTTAATGATGAACACTGAAGCTTTCTTT
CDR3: CASSLMMNTEAFF

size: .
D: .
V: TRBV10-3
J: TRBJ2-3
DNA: TGTGCCATCAACTCTCTCCTCACGGGCTCTAGCACAGATACGCAGTATTTT
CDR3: CAINSLLTGSSTDTQYF

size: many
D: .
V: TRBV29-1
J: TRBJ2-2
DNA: TGCAGCGTTGCAAGGGATTCCACCGGGGAGCTGTTTTTT
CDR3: CSVARDSTGELFF

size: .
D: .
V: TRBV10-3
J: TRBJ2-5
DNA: TGTGCCATCAGTGACTCGACAGGCCAAGAGACCCAGTACTTC
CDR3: CAISDSTGQETQYF

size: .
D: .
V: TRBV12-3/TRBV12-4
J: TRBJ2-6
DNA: TGTGCCAGCGTACTCTCTGGGGCCAACGTCCTGACTTTC
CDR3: CASVLSGANVLTF

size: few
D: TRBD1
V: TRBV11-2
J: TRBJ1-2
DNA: TGTGCCAGCAGCTTATTCCCAGGGGGGAACTATGGCTACACCTTC
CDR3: CASSLFPGGNYGYTF

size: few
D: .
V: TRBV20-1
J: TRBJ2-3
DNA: TGCAGTGCTAGAGATTATAAGCGGACAGTCAAACCGGACGAAGATACGCAGTATTTT
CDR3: CSARDYKRTVKPDEDTQYF